The 17 T cell receptor beta chains below all came from one sample that was sequenced in a study of T cell changes during pregnancy in multiple sclerosis. TCRdb's table, derived via immunoSEQ multiplex PCR, lists solely in-frame clones and lacks some. The sample holds 30,000 to 45,000 clones, approximately 90% seen once. The specimen comprised peripheral blood, sampled before pregnancy. All receptors derive from a female donor with multiple sclerosis, enrolled in a pregnancy study.

The rearrangement uses TRBV5-6 and TRBJ1-1, with D hard to call. CDR3 length equals 14 residues. Germline lookup yields CDR1 SGHDT and CDR2 YYEEEE. V lost 2 bases to trimming and J lost 3 bases, with 11 bases between them. CDR3 bases: TGTGCCAGCAGCTTCCTCACCACGGACACTGAAGCTTTCTTT. Encoded protein: CASSFLTTDTEAFF.

The table lists this clone with a count of one. The chain has TRBV29-1 and TRBJ2-3; 8 positions agree with TRBD1. V was clipped by 3 bases and J by 6 bases; unmatched bases: 14. The germline gives CDR1 SQVTM, CDR2 ANQGSEA. This CDR3 is built from 16 residues. In DNA, the CDR3 is TGCAGCGTTGACTGGGCCCAGGGGGCAAGGTTGGATACGCAGTATTTT. It is translated as CSVDWAQGARLDTQYF.

The chain links TRBV19 to TRBJ2-7; 7 bases match TRBD1. The CDR3 extends over 16 amino acids. Trimming removed 3 bases from V and 4 bases from J; junction bases left unmatched: 12. CDR1 and CDR2 (germline): LNHDA, SQIVND (reference sequence). The CDR3 coding sequence is TGTGCCAGTAGTATCACCACAGGGGACGTAGGTTACGAGCAGTACTTC. It is translated as CASSITTGDVGYEQYF.

The chain employs TRBV5-6 and TRBJ2-1; 7 positions match TRBD2. CDR1 is SGHDT, CDR2 YYEEEE, per germline. The trim removed 4 bases at V and 4 bases at J, leaving 8 bases unmatched. This CDR3 is 15 amino acids long. The CDR3 coding sequence is TGTGCCAGCAGCCTCCGGGGGACTACATACAATGAGCAGTTCTTC. This codes for CASSLRGTTYNEQFF.

Only a few counts were recorded for this clone. The rearrangement joins TRBV5-4 to TRBJ1-1, with no clear D. The germline V and J ends were trimmed by 0 bases and 1 base, with 4 bases remaining between them. The CDR3 covers 13 residues. Germline loops: CDR1 SGHNT, CDR2 YYREEE (reference sequence). The CDR3 spells CASSLEQNTEAFF. The CDR3 DNA reads TGTGCCAGCAGCTTGGAACAGAACACTGAAGCTTTCTTT.

The chain employs TRBV6-5 and TRBJ1-1; no clear D. The CDR3 has 14 amino acids. V lost 5 bases and J 0 bases, leaving 10 bases between the germline ends. Germline V gene data show CDR1 as MNHEY and CDR2 as SVGAGI. Here the CDR3 DNA reads TGTGCCAGCAGTCGCTTGGACTTGAACACTGAAGCTTTCTTT. Protein product: CASSRLDLNTEAFF.

The rearrangement joins TRBV20-1 to TRBJ2-7, with D unresolved. Germline-derived CDR1 and CDR2 are DFQATT and SNEGSKA (reference sequence). Trimming removed 3 bases at V and 7 bases at J, with 10 bases between. This CDR3 spans 11 amino acids. For the CDR3, the DNA is TGCAGTGCTAGCGCCTCCCTAGAGCAGTACTTC. The encoded protein is CSASASLEQYF.

The V and J genes are TRBV7-9 and TRBJ2-1; 7 positions match TRBD2. The V segment lost 5 bases and the J segment 5 bases; nucleotides outside the gene matches: 9. The CDR3 covers 15 residues. Germline V lookup: CDR1 SEHNR, CDR2 FQNEAQ (reference sequence). Here the CDR3 reads CASSQRSSGHNEQFF. DNA for the CDR3: TGTGCCAGCAGCCAGCGGAGTAGCGGGCACAATGAGCAGTTCTTC.

This chain connects TRBV19 to TRBJ2-3; TRBD1 matches 7 bases. The V gene end was trimmed by 5 bases and the J gene end by 2 bases; junction bases not matched to a gene: 4. This CDR3 has 14 residues. Germline lookup yields CDR1 LNHDA and CDR2 SQIVND (reference sequence). The CDR3 spells CASSQGDDTDTQYF. The DNA of the CDR3 is TGTGCCAGTAGTCAGGGGGATGACACAGATACGCAGTATTTT.

With regard to this clone: Other DNA sequences of this sample code for an identical CDR3. The chain links TRBV7-9 to TRBJ2-1, with 9 bases that match TRBD2. V shed 4 bases and J 3 bases; nucleotides not matched to a gene: 4. The length of the CDR3 is 15 residues. The germline gives CDR1 SEHNR, CDR2 FQNEAQ (reference sequence). The CDR3: CASSSGLAGYNEQFF. DNA of the CDR3: TGTGCCAGCAGCTCGGGACTAGCTGGCTACAATGAGCAGTTCTTC.

This clone was counted a few times. This chain uses TRBV4-1 with TRBJ2-1, with TRBD2 as a possible D gene (6 bases). CDR3 length: 16 amino acids. Trimming left V 2 bases short and J 5 bases short, with 16 bases between. The germline V gene has CDR1 MGHRA and CDR2 YSYEKL. The CDR3 is CASSQNYLANNNEQFF. CDR3 DNA sequence: TGCGCCAGCAGCCAAAACTATCTAGCGAATAACAATGAGCAGTTCTTC.

The V call is TRBV6-1, the J call TRBJ2-7; 10 bases fit TRBD2. The ends lost 8 bases at V and 3 bases at J; junction bases unmatched: 4. CDR1 MNHNS and CDR2 SASEGT come from the germline V gene. The CDR3 consists of 13 residues. The CDR3 is CASAGTSDYEQYF. CDR3 bases: TGTGCCAGCGCCGGGACTAGCGACTACGAGCAGTACTTC.

In this sample, this clone turned up once. The V gene is TRBV28, the J gene TRBJ2-6; no firm D call. The ends were cut back, 3 bases at V and 1 base at J, with 4 bases in the middle. The germline V gene has CDR1 MDHEN and CDR2 SYDVKM. The CDR3 covers 14 residues. This CDR3 reads CASSFQSGANVLTF. Written as DNA, the CDR3 is TGTGCCAGCAGTTTCCAATCTGGGGCCAACGTCCTGACTTTC.

The chain couples TRBV5-1 to TRBJ2-7; TRBD2 matches 7 bases. This CDR3 is built from 15 residues. Germline lookup yields CDR1 SGHRS and CDR2 YFSETQ. V trimming: 0 bases; J trimming: 6 bases; junction bases outside the gene matches: 9. CDR3 in DNA: TGCGCCAGCAGCTTGGAGCGAGGAGCGGGATCCGAGCAGTACTTC. It specifies CASSLERGAGSEQYF.

The rearrangement uses TRBV7-2 and TRBJ1-5, with D uncertain. Trimming removed 1 base from V and 2 bases from J, with 15 bases in between. The CDR3 has 17 residues. Germline V CDR1 and CDR2: SGHTA, FQGNSA. DNA of the CDR3: TGTGCCAGCAGCTTAGGGCGGGGATCTATCGGCAATCAGCCCCAGCATTTT. It yields the protein CASSLGRGSIGNQPQHF.

The chain joins TRBV5-1 to TRBJ2-5; 8 bases are shared with TRBD1. The DNA end favors TRBJ2-7, so the J call may be wrong. CDR1 is SGHRS, CDR2 YFSETQ, per germline. The CDR3 length is 16 residues. The chain's CDR3 is CASSLDLGQAPYEQYF. DNA for the CDR3: TGCGCCAGCAGCTTGGATCTGGGACAGGCTCCCTACGAGCAGTACTTC.

The CDR3 DNA sequence: TGTGCCAGCAGCGTCAACAGGGGGCGCACCAATCAGCCCCAGCATTTT. It yields the protein CASSVNRGRTNQPQHF. The rearrangement links TRBV9 to TRBJ1-5; the match to TRBD1 covers 9 bases. This CDR3 has 16 amino acids. Germline V lookup: CDR1 SGDLS, CDR2 YYNGEE. After removal of 2 bases from V and 3 bases from J, the junction contained 6 bases not matched to a gene.